These 25 T cell receptor beta chains originate from one sample sequenced in a study of human CD4 T cells and Enterobacteriaceae. Assay: immunoSEQ multiplex PCR; the TCRdb copy retains only in-frame clones and omits some. The table shows over a thousand clones, with about 33% occurring only once. After roughly 6-7 days, proliferating activated T cells were FACS-sorted as CFSE-low CD25+ ICOS+ cells. Memory CD4+ T cells were CFSE-labeled and cultured 2:1 with antigen-pulsed autologous monocytes. The memory gate held CD4+ cells that were not CD45RA+CCR7+CD95- naive cells, over 95% pure. Material: bacteria-reactive CD4+ T cells grown in culture. As to subset: CFSE-low proliferating memory CD4 T cells sorted after in vitro stimulation with a heat-inactivated bacterium or M. tuberculosis lysate. All receptors derive from a human donor in good health.

This clone has a handful of counts. The chain recombines TRBV11-2 with TRBJ1-1, with a possible D match to TRBD1 (5 bases). The V and J ends lost 3 bases and 1 base respectively, with 18 bases between them. The CDR3 totals 17 residues. The germline gives CDR1 SGHAT, CDR2 FQNNGV. In nucleotides, the CDR3 is TGTGCCAGCAGCTTCCTTCGGGGGTCAACTTCGAACACTGAAGCTTTCTTT. Protein sequence: CASSFLRGSTSNTEAFF.

V gene TRBV28 combines with J gene TRBJ1-1; D gene uncertain. Looked up from germline, CDR1 is MDHEN and CDR2 is SYDVKM. Trimming took 3 bases from V and 7 from J, leaving 9 bases between them. The CDR3 runs 12 residues. In nucleotides, the CDR3 is TGTGCCAGCAGTTTTCGTGACCGTGAAGCTTTCTTT. It specifies CASSFRDREAFF.

By sample fraction, this clone is large. The chain is built from TRBV5-6 and TRBJ1-2, with D unclear. Germline CDR1 SGHDT, CDR2 YYEEEE. The CDR3 consists of 15 residues. Trimming took off 4 bases at V and 4 bases at J, with 17 bases between the two ends. The CDR3 loop reads CASSEPPGLGYGYTF. Here the CDR3 DNA reads TGTGCCAGCAGCGAGCCCCCAGGTCTAGGCTATGGCTACACCTTC.

This clone showed up just a few times. J is TRBJ1-2 and V is TRBV6-1; tentative D call: TRBD1 (6 bases). V was clipped by 4 bases and J by 8 bases, with 17 bases between them. There are 14 residues in the CDR3. Germline V gene sequence: CDR1 MNHNS, CDR2 SASEGT. Here the CDR3 reads CASSALRSGDGYTF. CDR3 sequence (DNA): TGTGCCAGCAGTGCCTTACGGTCAGGGGACGGCTACACCTTC.

This clone was counted a few times. The V and J genes are TRBV5-6 and TRBJ2-7, with D unresolved. CDR1 and CDR2 (germline): SGHDT, YYEEEE. This CDR3 region has 14 residues. Trimming removed 8 bases from V and 5 bases from J, with 20 bases in between. The CDR3 here is CASQPSPGSHEQYF. The CDR3 DNA follows: TGTGCCAGTCAACCCTCCCCCGGGTCCCACGAGCAGTACTTC.

This clone was seen only a few times. The V gene is TRBV27, the J gene TRBJ2-7; D is possibly TRBD1 (6 bases). The germline gives CDR1 MNHEY, CDR2 SMNVEV (reference sequence). Trimming pared 5 bases from V and 5 bases from J, leaving 16 bases between. This CDR3 region has 14 residues. CDR3: CASSQLGGKDEQYF. DNA of the CDR3: TGTGCCAGCAGTCAACTAGGGGGTAAGGACGAGCAGTACTTC.

By share, this clone counts as large. The gene calls are TRBV28 and TRBJ1-5; TRBD1 matches 8 bases. V was pared by 2 bases and J by 5 bases, with 11 bases of the junction left unmatched. The CDR3 consists of 17 residues. Germline V gives CDR1 MDHEN, CDR2 SYDVKM. DNA for the CDR3: TGTGCCAGCAGTTTACAAGGACAGGGAGAGGCAGATCAGCCCCAGCATTTT. Its protein is CASSLQGQGEADQPQHF. Together with reference TRBV28 and TRBJ1-5, the CDR3 gives the full variable domain: DVKVTQSSRYLVKRTGEKVFLECVQDMDHENMFWYRQDPGLGLRLIYFSYDVKMKEKGDIPEGYSVSREKKERFSLILESASTNQTSMYLCASSLQGQGEADQPQHFGDGTRLSIL.

With respect to this clone: At one of its ends the junction is not consistent with the germline gene, which may arise from a read error. The chain couples TRBV6-6 to TRBJ2-2, with D unresolved. The CDR3 spans 13 residues. Germline values: CDR1 MNHNY, CDR2 SVGAGI (reference sequence). The CDR3 coding sequence is TGCGCCAGCAGTGACGGGAACACCGGGGAGCTGTTTTTT. It translates to CASSDGNTGELFF.

V is TRBV10-2 and J is TRBJ2-2, with a tentative D call TRBD2 (6 bases). V was pared by 0 bases and J by 4 bases, with 15 bases between. In germline, CDR1 is WSHSY, CDR2 SAAADI. The CDR3 is made up of 17 amino acids. The CDR3 loop reads CASSESISSGFTGELFF. CDR3 DNA: TGCGCCAGCAGTGAGTCGATTAGTAGCGGTTTCACCGGGGAGCTGTTTTTT.

This clone is deemed medium-sized. The CDR3, as DNA: TGTGCCAGCAGTGAACTGTCGGCCACTATGAACACTGAAGCTTTCTTT. It encodes CASSELSATMNTEAFF. The J gene is TRBJ1-1, the V gene TRBV2; D gene uncertain. Germline lookup yields CDR1 SNHLY and CDR2 FYNNEI. V was cut by 2 bases and J by 0 bases, with 13 bases left in between. CDR3 length: 16 amino acids.

The V call is TRBV2, the J call TRBJ1-1; D is unresolved. The CDR3 runs 13 residues. Germline CDR1 SNHLY, CDR2 FYNNEI. V dropped 7 bases and J dropped 0 bases, with 9 bases sitting between them. In DNA, the CDR3 is TGTGCCAGCACCTTATACATGAACACTGAAGCTTTCTTT. Translated, it gives CASTLYMNTEAFF.

This clone is medium-sized within its sample. Here the CDR3 reads CASSREDSSSYNEQFF. The CDR3, as DNA: TGTGCCAGCAGCCGCGAAGACTCCAGCTCCTACAATGAGCAGTTCTTC. The rearrangement links TRBV7-3 to TRBJ2-1, with D unresolved. CDR1 and CDR2 from the germline V gene are SGHTA and FQGTGA. The CDR3 covers 16 residues. The V end lost 5 bases, the J end lost 0 bases, and 14 bases lay between the germline ends. The variable domain in full, with the rest retrieved from reference TRBV7-3 and TRBJ2-1, is GAGVSQTPSNKVTEKGKYVELRCDPISGHTALYWYRQSLGQGPEFLIYFQGTGAADDSGLPNDRFFAVRPEGSVSTLKIQRTERGDSAVYLCASSREDSSSYNEQFFGPGTRLTVL.

The V and J genes are TRBV20-1 and TRBJ2-7, with D uncertain. From germline, CDR1 is DFQATT and CDR2 SNEGSKA (reference sequence). Trimming removed 3 bases at V and 3 bases at J, with 6 bases between. The CDR3 has 11 amino acids. The CDR3 bases are TGCAGTGCTAGGGGTTACTACGAGCAGTACTTC. It encodes CSARGYYEQYF.

This clone was observed a few times. V and J are TRBV11-2 and TRBJ2-5, with 7 bases aligning to TRBD2. Germline V gene lookup returns CDR1 SGHAT and CDR2 FQNNGV. V gave up 3 bases and J gave up 1 base; unmatched junction bases: 5. The CDR3 spans 15 residues. The CDR3 loop is CASSFGGGSQETQYF. The DNA of the CDR3 is TGTGCCAGCAGCTTTGGGGGAGGGAGCCAAGAGACCCAGTACTTC.

V is TRBV19 and J is TRBJ1-1; D not resolved. The V gene's germline CDR1 is LNHDA and CDR2 SQIVND (reference sequence). With 4 bases removed from V and 2 bases from J, the gap between germline ends came to 17 bases. The CDR3 spans 16 residues. The CDR3 nucleotides are TGTGCCAGTAGTACCCCATCCCAGGCAGCTAACACTGAAGCTTTCTTT. It yields the protein CASSTPSQAANTEAFF.

This clone is medium-sized within its sample. CDR3 nucleotides: TGTGCCAGCAGCTTGGAGGCTAGCCCGAACACCGGGGAGCTGTTTTTT. Translating gives CASSLEASPNTGELFF. This chain joins TRBV5-4 and TRBJ2-2; maybe TRBD2 (5 bases). CDR3 length: 16 amino acids. The germline CDR1 and CDR2 sequences are SGHNT and YYREEE (reference sequence). V lost 0 bases and J 0 bases, leaving 9 bases between the germline ends.

This clone has a handful of counts. The chain uses TRBV7-7 and TRBJ1-3; D unclear. Trimming shortened V by 1 base and J by 2 bases, and 9 bases separated the two germline ends. The CDR3 runs 15 residues. Germline lookup yields CDR1 SSHAT and CDR2 FNYEAQ (reference sequence). The CDR3 DNA follows: TGTGCCAGCAGCTTAGGGGTCAATCCTGGAAACACCATATATTTT. It codes for CASSLGVNPGNTIYF.

The chain carries TRBV6-9 and TRBJ1-1; unclear D gene. The ends were cut back, 4 bases at V and 1 base at J, with 10 bases in the middle. The germline gives CDR1 MNHGY, CDR2 SVAAGI. CDR3 length: 14 amino acids. The DNA for the CDR3 is TGTGCCAGCAGTTCCTACCTCGGGAACACTGAAGCTTTCTTT. Encoded protein: CASSSYLGNTEAFF.

This sequence joins TRBV28 and TRBJ2-7, with D unclear. CDR3 size: 10 residues. From germline, CDR1 is MDHEN and CDR2 SYDVKM. This CDR3 is CGILFYEQYF. CDR3 nucleotides: TGTGGCATCCTATTCTACGAGCAGTACTTC.

Only one count was recorded for this clone. V and J are TRBV9 and TRBJ2-3, with 7 bases matching TRBD2. CDR1 and CDR2 (germline): SGDLS, YYNGEE. This CDR3 contains 16 residues. Losses at the gene ends were 2 bases for V and 0 bases for J; bases not matched to a gene: 6. CDR3 sequence: CASSVSGGTSTDTQYF. The DNA for the CDR3 is TGTGCCAGCAGCGTGTCGGGGGGTACTAGCACAGATACGCAGTATTTT. Based on the CDR3 plus reference TRBV9 and TRBJ2-3, the full variable domain is DSGVTQTPKHLITATGQRVTLRCSPRSGDLSVYWYQQSLDQGLQFLIQYYNGEERAKGNILERFSAQQFPDLHSELNLSSLELGDSALYFCASSVSGGTSTDTQYFGPGTRLTVL.

CDR3 DNA: TGTGCCAGCAGCAAATTGGGCCTACACAGGGACACTGAAGCTTTCTTT. This sequence encodes CASSKLGLHRDTEAFF. V usage is TRBV21-1 and J usage is TRBJ1-1; the table's D call TRBD1 went unverified against the DNA. TRBV21-1 is a known pseudogene. This CDR3 contains 16 residues.

In its sample, this clone ranks as medium-sized. J is TRBJ1-2 and V is TRBV2; 8 nucleotides agree with TRBD1. This CDR3 is 12 amino acids long. The V segment lost 4 bases and the J segment 8 bases; nucleotides outside the gene matches: 3. In germline, CDR1 is SNHLY, CDR2 FYNNEI. The CDR3 region is CASSAGGRGYTF. The CDR3 DNA is TGTGCCAGCAGTGCAGGGGGCAGGGGCTACACCTTC.

This clone was observed a few times. This rearrangement joins TRBV19 to TRBJ1-3, with D possibly matching TRBD1 (5 bases). Germline loops: CDR1 LNHDA, CDR2 SQIVND (reference sequence). V was shortened by 0 bases and J by 0 bases, with 12 bases between the two germline ends. CDR3 length: 17 amino acids. CDR3: CASSIDQRGSSGNTIYF. The CDR3 coding sequence is TGTGCCAGTAGTATAGATCAGCGGGGGAGCTCTGGAAACACCATATATTTT. Filled out from reference TRBV19 and TRBJ1-3, the complete variable domain reads DGGITQSPKYLFRKEGQNVTLSCEQNLNHDAMYWYRQDPGQGLRLIYYSQIVNDFQKGDIAEGYSVSREKKESFPLTVTSAQKNPTAFYLCASSIDQRGSSGNTIYFGEGSWLTVV.

Sample share makes this clone medium-sized (0.01 to 0.1%). The chain uses TRBV5-6 and TRBJ2-1, with D perhaps matching TRBD2 (5 bases). The CDR3 length is 15 residues. Per germline, CDR1 SGHDT and CDR2 YYEEEE. The germline V and J ends were trimmed by 6 bases and 1 base, with 14 bases remaining between them. The CDR3 spells CASTSRPGSYNEQFF. CDR3 in DNA: TGTGCCAGCACCTCGCGCCCGGGATCCTACAATGAGCAGTTCTTC. Full variable domain (rest looked up from reference TRBV5-6 and TRBJ2-1): DAGVTQSPTHLIKTRGQQVTLRCSPKSGHDTVSWYQQALGQGPQFIFQYYEEEERQRGNFPDRFSGHQFPNYSSELNVNALLLGDSALYLCASTSRPGSYNEQFFGPGTRLTVL.

The chain joins TRBV5-6 to TRBJ2-3; 8 nucleotides align to TRBD2. Germline V gene lookup returns CDR1 SGHDT and CDR2 YYEEEE. The CDR3 is made up of 15 amino acids. V shed 4 bases, J shed 0 bases, and the junction held 4 bases outside the gene matches. CDR3 amino acids: CASSELAESTDTQYF. The CDR3 nucleotides read TGTGCCAGCAGCGAACTAGCGGAGAGCACAGATACGCAGTATTTT.